This T cell receptor beta chain stems from a study of OX40 agonist ivuxolimab in advanced cancers. About the full investigation: The costimulatory receptor OX40 (CD134) was targeted by ivuxolimab, a fully human IgG2 agonistic monoclonal antibody. Intravenous ivuxolimab was administered to patients every 2 weeks at six dose levels: 0.01, 0.1, 0.3, 1.5, 3 and 10 mg/kg. Of the roughly 52 dose-escalation patients, hepatocellular carcinoma was present in around 20, melanoma in around 15, renal cell carcinoma in 9 and head and neck cancer in 9. In the dose-escalation cohort, over 65% of patients were male, and the mean age was around 60 years, with a range of roughly 23 to 85. Prior anti-PD-1, anti-PD-L1 or anti-CTLA-4 therapy was permitted, and checkpoint inhibitors had been received by less than 45% of dose-escalation patients. Partial responses occurred in three dose-escalation patients: two with cutaneous melanoma and one with hepatocellular carcinoma. The purpose of peripheral TCRbeta sequencing was to test whether ivuxolimab changed TCR sequence diversity and led to clonal T-cell expansion. The paper reports the monotherapy dose-escalation portion (N of about 50 patients) of the phase I ivuxolimab trial. What the authors observed across the whole study: Low levels of normalized T-cell clonal expansion were also seen in some nonresponding patients. The antigen specificity of the clonally expanded peripheral T cells was not determined. After ivuxolimab, more expanded clones were found on average in CD8+ T cells than in CD4+ T cells. At doses of 0.1 to 3.0 mg/kg, clonal expansion of both CD4+ and CD8+ T cells in blood was seen between baseline and week 6. In partial responders in the 0.1-3.0 mg/kg groups, normalized peripheral clonal expansion was found to be among the lowest, especially among CD8+ T cells.

The trial excluded patients who had a history of autoimmune disease or who were on systemic immunosuppression. Peripheral blood for TCR sequencing was collected from all dose cohorts at baseline, on cycle 4 day 1, and on cycle 7 day 1. Samples were obtained from an open-label, multicenter, first-in-human phase I dose-escalation trial of ivuxolimab. Adults with locally advanced or metastatic melanoma, renal cell, hepatocellular, or head and neck squamous cell carcinoma were enrolled in the trial. CD4+ and CD8+ T cells were sorted separately from peripheral blood before TCR sequencing. As for this clone: The antigen it binds to is not known. No base qualities exist here, and no much larger clone lies one base off it.

The germline V gene (reference sequence) yields SGHAT for CDR1 and FQDESV for CDR2. From the cysteine through the phenylalanine, the CDR3 covers 16 amino acids. Of all the DNA, just the CDR3 is kept, 48 bases in frame from base 1. The junction shows trimming of 1 base on V and 2 bases on J, plus 13 bases between the germline ends. Genomic DNA was isolated from the sorted cells so that the TCRbeta CDR3 region could be sequenced. The immunoSEQ Assay was used for sequencing of TCRbeta CDR3 regions. TCRdb took over this immuneACCESS table, retaining in-frame rearrangements with V and J assigned. Such tables are incomplete; in checked studies, under half of the missing clones stem from an unresolved V gene, and the remainder is unexplained. This sample comprises roughly 76,000 clones, around 80% of them detected only once. Around 1.1% of the sample is in the top ten clones.

This receptor chain uses TRBV11-1 and TRBJ2-3; the D gene cannot be named for sure. Sequenced here: CD4+ or CD8+ T cells sorted from blood, sampled in a trial of the OX40 agonist ivuxolimab. The sequence was collected from an adult with an advanced solid tumor such as melanoma, head and neck, liver or kidney cancer. The sequenced DNA: TGTGCCAGCAGCTTAGTATTGGGGTACCTCACAGATACGCAGTATTTT. The encoded protein is CASSLVLGYLTDTQYF.